Listed below are T cell receptor beta chains from one sample, sequenced in a study of early T cells in non-severe SARS-CoV-2 infection. Each CDR3 protein is one row after TCRdb ran MiXCR on the 5' RACE reads. Here the sample spans roughly 65,000 distinct CDR3 sequences, about a tenth being singletons. The sample comprised whole blood. The receptor source for this set is an adult who was a healthcare worker with PCR-confirmed SARS-CoV-2 infection or an uninfected control (not recorded which). Each CDR3 is given with its conserved first and last residue. The D gene is left open where the match is weak. The listing skips clone size in some rows; elsewhere it reads once, few, many or a size class.

V gene: TRBV27
D gene: -
clone size: many
J gene: TRBJ1-1
CDR3 DNA: TGTGCCAGCATGGGGAGCGGGATGGCGGACACTGAAGCTTTCTTT
CDR3 protein: CASMGSGMADTEAFF

V gene: TRBV6-1
D gene: TRBD1
clone size: few
J gene: TRBJ2-7
CDR3 DNA: TGTGCCAGCAGAGACAGGGCGGTTCCCTACGAGCAGTACTTC
CDR3 protein: CASRDRAVPYEQYF

V gene: TRBV7-9
D gene: -
clone size: -
J gene: TRBJ2-7
CDR3 DNA: TGTGCCAGCGCAGCTTATGGGTCCGAGCAGTACTTC
CDR3 protein: CASAAYGSEQYF

V gene: TRBV2
D gene: -
clone size: many
J gene: TRBJ2-5
CDR3 DNA: TGTGCCAGCACTCGCGCCCAAGAGACCCAGTACTTC
CDR3 protein: CASTRAQETQYF

V gene: TRBV12-3/TRBV12-4
D gene: -
clone size: few
J gene: TRBJ1-2
CDR3 DNA: TGTGCCAGCAGCCGGAATCGGGGTGGCTACACCTTC
CDR3 protein: CASSRNRGGYTF

V gene: TRBV3-1
D gene: TRBD2
clone size: many
J gene: TRBJ2-7
CDR3 DNA: TGTGCCAGCAGATACGGACTAGCGGGTTATCAGTACTTC
CDR3 protein: CASRYGLAGYQYF

V gene: TRBV4-3
D gene: -
clone size: -
J gene: TRBJ2-3
CDR3 DNA: TGCGCCAGCAGCCCCCGATCATTGAGCACAGATACGCAGTATTTT
CDR3 protein: CASSPRSLSTDTQYF

V gene: TRBV6-1
D gene: -
clone size: -
J gene: TRBJ1-2
CDR3 DNA: TGTGCCAGTCCCTCCCGGAGGGGAGGGGGCTACACCTTC
CDR3 protein: CASPSRRGGGYTF

V gene: TRBV2
D gene: -
clone size: -
J gene: TRBJ2-7
CDR3 DNA: TGTGCCAGCAGCAGGGAAACCTACGAGCAGTACTTC
CDR3 protein: CASSRETYEQYF

V gene: TRBV18
D gene: -
clone size: medium-sized
J gene: TRBJ2-1
CDR3 DNA: TGTGCCAGCTCACGCTCACGAAATGAGCAGTTCTTC
CDR3 protein: CASSRSRNEQFF

V gene: TRBV27
D gene: -
clone size: -
J gene: TRBJ2-6
CDR3 DNA: TGTGCCAGCAGTTTACGCGGACTCGCTCCAACTGGAGGGGCCAACGTCCTGACTTTC
CDR3 protein: CASSLRGLAPTGGANVLTF

V gene: TRBV12-3/TRBV12-4
D gene: TRBD2
clone size: few
J gene: TRBJ2-3
CDR3 DNA: TGTGCCAGCAGTCCCACTAGCGGGAGGGGCCGTCCCAATCGGGATACGCAGTATTTT
CDR3 protein: CASSPTSGRGRPNRDTQYF

V gene: TRBV5-1
D gene: -
clone size: many
J gene: TRBJ1-2
CDR3 DNA: TGCGCCAGCAGCTTGAGAGGCCAGCGGGGCTACACCTTC
CDR3 protein: CASSLRGQRGYTF

V gene: TRBV7-6
D gene: -
clone size: few
J gene: TRBJ1-1
CDR3 DNA: TGTGCCAGCAGCCGCCCTAGGGGGGAAATGAACACTGAAGCTTTCTTT
CDR3 protein: CASSRPRGEMNTEAFF

V gene: TRBV20-1
D gene: TRBD2
clone size: -
J gene: TRBJ2-1
CDR3 DNA: TGCAGTGCTAGAGGGACTAGTGAGTCCTACAATGAGCAGTTCTTC
CDR3 protein: CSARGTSESYNEQFF

V gene: TRBV29-1
D gene: -
clone size: few
J gene: TRBJ2-1
CDR3 DNA: TGCAGCGGGGGCGAGAGCGGCGGCGGTGAGCAGTTCTTC
CDR3 protein: CSGGESGGGEQFF

V gene: TRBV11-2
D gene: TRBD1
clone size: many
J gene: TRBJ2-1
CDR3 DNA: TGTGCCAGCAGCTTACCCAGGGACAGGGCCCATGAGCAGTTCTTC
CDR3 protein: CASSLPRDRAHEQFF

V gene: TRBV6-2/TRBV6-3
D gene: -
clone size: many
J gene: TRBJ2-5
CDR3 DNA: TGTGCCAGCAGTACTCGACTAGACCAAGAGACCCAGTACTTC
CDR3 protein: CASSTRLDQETQYF

V gene: TRBV13
D gene: TRBD1
clone size: -
J gene: TRBJ2-7
CDR3 DNA: TGTGCCAGCAGCACCTCCCGACAGGGGGGATACGAGCAGTACTTC
CDR3 protein: CASSTSRQGGYEQYF

V gene: TRBV6-4
D gene: TRBD2
clone size: -
J gene: TRBJ2-1
CDR3 DNA: TGTGCCAGCAGTGACTCTAGCGGGAGCAATGAGCAGTTCTTC
CDR3 protein: CASSDSSGSNEQFF

V gene: TRBV7-2
D gene: -
clone size: -
J gene: TRBJ2-2
CDR3 DNA: TGTGCCAGCAGCTTAGCGCTGGGGCAGGCCACCGGGGAGCTGTTTTTT
CDR3 protein: CASSLALGQATGELFF

V gene: TRBV30
D gene: -
clone size: few
J gene: TRBJ2-7
CDR3 DNA: TGTGCCTGGAGTGTATCTTCGGTTTACGAGCAGTACTTC
CDR3 protein: CAWSVSSVYEQYF

V gene: TRBV2
D gene: TRBD2
clone size: many
J gene: TRBJ2-2
CDR3 DNA: TGTGCCAGCTGCGCTAGCGGTTTGAACACCGGGGAGCTGTTTTTT
CDR3 protein: CASCASGLNTGELFF

V gene: TRBV6-2/TRBV6-3
D gene: -
clone size: -
J gene: TRBJ2-1
CDR3 DNA: TGTGCCAGCAGTTACAGTATAGCGAGTATATCCTACAATGAGCAGTTCTTC
CDR3 protein: CASSYSIASISYNEQFF

V gene: TRBV7-2
D gene: -
clone size: few
J gene: TRBJ2-3
CDR3 DNA: TGTGCCAGCAGCCCCGTCCCCGGACTATTTAGCACAGATACGCAGTATTTT
CDR3 protein: CASSPVPGLFSTDTQYF

V gene: TRBV29-1
D gene: -
clone size: -
J gene: TRBJ2-1
CDR3 DNA: TGCAGCGTTAGTAGCGGAACGGGTGAGCAGTTCTTC
CDR3 protein: CSVSSGTGEQFF

V gene: TRBV28
D gene: -
clone size: -
J gene: TRBJ1-1
CDR3 DNA: TGTGCCAGCAGTCGGACACCGAACACTGAAGCTTTCTTT
CDR3 protein: CASSRTPNTEAFF

V gene: TRBV24-1
D gene: -
clone size: -
J gene: TRBJ2-1
CDR3 DNA: TGTGCCACCAGTGACCCCCCCTCGAAGGAAAGCTCCTACAATGAGCAGTTCTTC
CDR3 protein: CATSDPPSKESSYNEQFF